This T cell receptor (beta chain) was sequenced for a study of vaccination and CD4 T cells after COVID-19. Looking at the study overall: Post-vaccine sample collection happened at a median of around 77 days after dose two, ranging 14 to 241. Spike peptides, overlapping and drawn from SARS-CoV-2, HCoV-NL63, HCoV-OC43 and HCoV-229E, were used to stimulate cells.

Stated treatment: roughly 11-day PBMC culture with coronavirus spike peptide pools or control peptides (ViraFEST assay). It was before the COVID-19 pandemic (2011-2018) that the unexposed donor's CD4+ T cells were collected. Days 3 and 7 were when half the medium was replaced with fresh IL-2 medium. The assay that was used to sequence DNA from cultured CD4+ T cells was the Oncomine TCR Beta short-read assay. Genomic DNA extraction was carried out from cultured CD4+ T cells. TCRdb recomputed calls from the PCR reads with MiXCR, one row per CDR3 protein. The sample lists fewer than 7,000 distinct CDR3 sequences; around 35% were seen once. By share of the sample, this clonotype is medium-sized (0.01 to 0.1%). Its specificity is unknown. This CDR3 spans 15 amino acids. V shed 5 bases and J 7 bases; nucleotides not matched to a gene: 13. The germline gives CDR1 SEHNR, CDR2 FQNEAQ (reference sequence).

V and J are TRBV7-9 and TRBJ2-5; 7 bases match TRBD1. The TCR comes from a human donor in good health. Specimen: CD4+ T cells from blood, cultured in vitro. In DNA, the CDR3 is TGTGCCAGCAGCGTAGGGACAGTCCGGTTGGGGACCCAGTACTTC. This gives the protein CASSVGTVRLGTQYF. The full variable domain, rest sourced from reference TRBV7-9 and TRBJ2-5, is DTGVSQNPRHKITKRGQNVTFRCDPISEHNRLYWYRQTLGQGPEFLTYFQNEAQLEKSRLLSDRFSAERPKGSFSTLEIQRTEQGDSAMYLCASSVGTVRLGTQYFGPGTRLLVL.